A selection of T cell receptor beta chains follows, all from one sample in a study of vaccination and CD4 T cells after COVID-19. One entry per CDR3 protein results from TCRdb running MiXCR on the PCR reads. The top ten clones hold 7.5% to 9.5% of a sample with over 11,000 distinct CDR3 sequences, about 50% of them seen once. The antigens for these receptors are not known. Material: CD4+ T cells from blood, cultured in vitro, obtained before SARS-CoV-2 vaccination. The receptors derive from a human donor who had recovered from COVID-19. The CDR3 runs from the conserved cysteine through the conserved F or W. A D gene is named only where the DNA matches it firmly. Size tells how often a clone was seen (once, few, many) or the class of an expanded clone, and some rows leave it out.

v_gene	abundance	j_gene	d_gene	CDR3aa	CDR3nt
TRBV30	-	TRBJ1-1	-	CAWSVAGGTEAFF	TGTGCCTGGAGTGTCGCGGGGGGGACTGAAGCTTTCTTT
TRBV2	few	TRBJ1-1	-	CASSDRGGLGTEAFF	TGTGCCAGCAGTGATCGCGGGGGCCTGGGGACTGAAGCTTTCTTT
TRBV25-1	few	TRBJ1-1	-	CASRDTGEAFF	TGTGCCAGCCGGGACACCGGTGAAGCTTTCTTT
TRBV27	-	TRBJ2-3	TRBD2	CASSPRLAGGPDTQYF	TGTGCCAGCAGTCCGCGACTAGCGGGAGGCCCAGATACGCAGTATTTT
TRBV11-2	-	TRBJ1-5	TRBD1	CASSHDRGSDQPQHF	TGTGCCAGCAGCCATGACAGGGGCTCGGATCAGCCCCAGCATTTT
TRBV27	-	TRBJ2-6	TRBD1	CASSFDRAGANVLTF	TGTGCCAGCAGTTTTGACAGGGCTGGGGCCAACGTCCTGACTTTC
TRBV19	-	TRBJ1-2	TRBD1	CASSLKGAPVGYTF	TGTGCCAGTAGTCTTAAGGGGGCGCCGGTTGGCTACACCTTC
TRBV6-1	-	TRBJ1-1	TRBD1	CASSTRTGGASSTEAFF	TGTGCCAGCAGTACCCGGACAGGGGGCGCCTCTAGCACTGAAGCTTTCTTT
TRBV6-5	-	TRBJ1-1	-	CASSYSVRVPTNTEAFF	TGTGCCAGCAGTTACTCGGTCCGGGTACCGACGAACACTGAAGCTTTCTTT
TRBV6-1	few	TRBJ2-5	TRBD2	CASSEALRGVETQYF	TGTGCCAGCAGTGAAGCGCTTCGGGGGGTAGAGACCCAGTACTTC
TRBV7-3	-	TRBJ2-1	TRBD2	CASSLVPGLDENEQFF	TGTGCCAGCAGCTTAGTACCGGGACTAGATGAGAATGAGCAGTTCTTC
TRBV11-3	-	TRBJ1-5	-	CASSFGGPNQPQHF	TGTGCCAGCAGCTTCGGCGGACCGAATCAGCCCCAGCATTTT
TRBV6-1	few	TRBJ2-1	TRBD2	CATKLAGGLGNEQFF	TGTGCCACCAAACTAGCGGGAGGCTTGGGGAATGAGCAGTTCTTC
TRBV7-8	-	TRBJ1-3	-	CASSLKVVGTGNTIYF	TGTGCCAGCAGCCTTAAAGTTGTAGGAACTGGAAACACCATATATTTT
TRBV7-3	-	TRBJ1-1	-	CASSLTAGGDTEAFF	TGTGCCAGCAGCTTAACGGCGGGGGGGGACACTGAAGCTTTCTTT
TRBV27	few	TRBJ2-3	-	CASSLSEGTDTQYF	TGTGCCAGCAGTTTATCGGAGGGCACAGATACGCAGTATTTT
TRBV7-9	-	TRBJ1-1	-	CASSPITAGTEAFF	TGTGCCAGCAGCCCTATAACGGCGGGCACTGAAGCTTTCTTT
TRBV20-1	-	TRBJ2-3	TRBD2	CSAQPHLRGSTDTQYF	TGCAGTGCTCAACCCCATTTGCGGGGGAGCACAGATACGCAGTATTTT
TRBV1	-	TRBJ1-5	-	CTSSQEDLQPQHF	TGCACCAGCAGCCAAGAAGACCTCCAGCCCCAGCATTTT
TRBV21-1	-	TRBJ1-2	-	CASTISKGLDGYTF	TGTGCCAGCACCATATCGAAGGGCCTTGATGGCTACACCTTC
TRBV19	-	TRBJ1-2	-	CASSRFPTLSIYGYTF	TGTGCCAGTAGTAGGTTTCCCACCTTATCGATTTATGGCTACACCTTC
TRBV11-3	few	TRBJ1-6	-	CASSGQGTAMGSPLHF	TGTGCCAGCAGCGGTCAAGGGACGGCTATGGGTTCACCCCTCCACTTT
TRBV20-1	-	TRBJ1-1	-	CSARTESNTEAFF	TGCAGTGCTAGGACAGAGTCGAACACTGAAGCTTTCTTT
TRBV19	-	TRBJ1-5	-	CASRVQGPVSNQPQHF	TGTGCCAGTAGAGTTCAGGGGCCAGTCAGTAATCAGCCCCAGCATTTT
TRBV30	-	TRBJ1-2	-	CAWSSPFGYTF	TGTGCCTGGAGTTCCCCCTTTGGCTACACCTTC
TRBV7-9	-	TRBJ1-1	-	CASSPGTNPNTEAFF	TGTGCCAGCAGCCCAGGGACAAACCCCAACACTGAAGCTTTCTTT
TRBV20-1	large	TRBJ2-2	TRBD2	CSASLGAGAYGELFF	TGCAGTGCTAGTCTGGGCGCGGGAGCTTACGGGGAGCTGTTTTTT
TRBV6-2/TRBV6-3	-	TRBJ2-3	TRBD2	CASSHRVGERGDTQYF	TGTGCCAGCAGCCACCGGGTTGGGGAGCGGGGAGATACGCAGTATTTT
TRBV7-2	few	TRBJ1-1	-	CASSSSAGAYTEAFF	TGTGCCAGCAGCTCCTCCGCAGGGGCCTACACTGAAGCTTTCTTT
TRBV5-1	-	TRBJ1-6	TRBD1	CASSLEVTGPNSPLHF	TGCGCCAGCAGCTTGGAGGTGACAGGGCCTAATTCACCCCTCCACTTT
TRBV7-6	-	TRBJ1-1	-	CASSPSVDNTEAFF	TGTGCCAGCAGCCCCTCTGTGGATAACACTGAAGCTTTCTTT
TRBV20-1	few	TRBJ1-3	-	CSAPKGGESGNTIYF	TGCAGTGCCCCTAAGGGGGGGGAGTCTGGAAACACCATATATTTT
TRBV7-9	-	TRBJ2-1	-	CASSPKGRDEQFF	TGTGCCAGCAGCCCTAAAGGTCGTGATGAGCAGTTCTTC
TRBV6-1	once	TRBJ1-4	TRBD1	CASGAQGDNEKLFF	TGTGCCAGCGGTGCCCAGGGGGATAATGAAAAACTGTTTTTT
TRBV7-9	-	TRBJ2-3	TRBD2	CASSLRPGLAGEGDTQYF	TGTGCCAGCAGCTTACGTCCGGGACTAGCGGGAGAAGGGGATACGCAGTATTTT
TRBV20-1	few	TRBJ1-5	-	CSAATQLQGINQPQHF	TGCAGTGCTGCAACACAACTACAGGGAATCAATCAGCCCCAGCATTTT
TRBV15	-	TRBJ2-5	TRBD1	CATNRDRATETQYF	TGTGCCACCAACAGGGACAGGGCCACGGAGACCCAGTACTTC
TRBV15	-	TRBJ1-1	TRBD1	CATSRGRQGNTEAFF	TGTGCCACCAGCAGAGGCCGACAGGGAAACACTGAAGCTTTCTTT
TRBV28	medium-sized	TRBJ2-2	-	CASRGTSTGTTGELFF	TGTGCCAGCAGGGGCACCTCGACAGGCACCACCGGGGAGCTGTTTTTT
TRBV20-1	few	TRBJ1-1	-	CSARRGGLNTEAFF	TGCAGTGCTAGGAGGGGAGGGTTGAACACTGAAGCTTTCTTT